This T cell receptor beta chain is drawn from a study of cytomegalovirus exposure and HLA in healthy donors. In the PCR, 60 Vbeta and 13 Jbeta primers were used. Here immunoSEQ multiplex PCR was the method, and the copy in TCRdb shows in-frame clones only, minus some. This sample has tens of thousands of clones, with 70% to 85% found just once. Overall study findings and caveats: The majority of CMV-associated TCR beta chains were reported as apparently HLA-restricted in a later analysis. Presence/absence analyses assumed roughly uniform sequencing depth across donors.

Germline CDR1 is LGHNA and CDR2 is YSLEER. With V trimmed by 4 bases and J by 2 bases, 7 bases remained unmatched. The CDR3 covers 16 residues. To note about this clone: Its specificity is not known.

The chain has TRBV4-3 and TRBJ2-1; 8 nucleotides agree with TRBD1. This sequence was found in a young man in good health and CMV-seronegative. Material for sequencing was PBMCs. The CDR3 loop reads CASSRLQGDTYNEQFF. CDR3 DNA sequence: TGCGCCAGCAGCCGACTACAGGGGGATACCTACAATGAGCAGTTCTTC.